The 26 T cell receptor beta chains given below trace back to one sample, sequenced in a study of T cells in Graves' hyperthyroidism and ophthalmopathy (dated by TCRdb to about 2019). The library relied on multiplex PCR. The listed sequencing device is Illumina HiSeq 2000. TCR beta CDR3 regions were amplified from RNA transcripts. The first round of RT-PCR for the TCR CDR3 was performed with the HTBI primer set and the Qiagen OneStep RT-PCR kit. The public sequencing data were trimmed at Q25 with fastp and processed into clonotypes with MiXCR by TCRdb, which kept only in-frame beta chains. Under each unique CDR3 protein, matching rows form one entry showing the most common genes and DNA. This sample is represented by around 450,000 distinct CDR3 sequences; approximately 13% of them were singletons. Together, the top ten hold around 5.3% of the sample. Sequences were obtained from blood. Receptors originate from a woman under 30 with Graves' hyperthyroidism.

There are many counts of this clonotype. The V and J genes are TRBV12-3 or TRBV12-4 and TRBJ2-7, with D unresolved. The CDR3 consists of 14 residues. V lost 7 bases and J 4 bases, leaving 17 bases between the germline ends. The CDR3 coding sequence is TGTGCCAGCACCCCACTTGGGGTCTCATACGAGCAGTACTTC. Amino acid sequence: CASTPLGVSYEQYF.

This chain joins TRBV28 and TRBJ2-7; a weak D match, TRBD2 (6 bases). This CDR3 is built from 14 residues. The V end lost 4 bases, the J end lost 3 bases, and 13 bases lay between the germline ends. Germline CDR1 reads MDHEN; CDR2 reads SYDVKM. The DNA for the CDR3 is TGTGCCAGCAGTTCATTAGCGGAAAGCTACGAGCAGTACTTC. Protein sequence: CASSSLAESYEQYF.

This clonotype showed up many times. V and J are TRBV12-3 or TRBV12-4 and TRBJ1-5; D is unresolved. Trimming removed 6 bases from V and 1 base from J, with 13 bases in between. The CDR3 has 15 amino acids. The CDR3 coding sequence is TGTGCCAGCAGCCCTTCTTGGGTAAGCAATCAGCCCCAGCATTTT. Translating it yields CASSPSWVSNQPQHF.

This clonotype came up a few times. This chain links TRBV4-2 with TRBJ2-7; D is tentatively TRBD1 or TRBD2 (5 bases each). This CDR3 has 15 residues. Germline V lookup: CDR1 LGHNA, CDR2 YNFKEQ. Trimming shortened V by 0 bases and J by 1 base, and 10 bases separated the two germline ends. The CDR3 here is CASSQDSEGSYEQYF. Here the CDR3 DNA reads TGTGCCAGCAGCCAAGATAGTGAGGGGTCCTACGAGCAGTACTTC.

This clonotype was recorded many times. This chain connects TRBV18 to TRBJ2-5; 8 bases are a match to TRBD1. The CDR3 sequence is 13 residues long. Losses at the gene ends were 3 bases for V and 5 bases for J; bases not matched to a gene: 2. CDR1 is KGHSH, CDR2 LQKENI, per germline. The CDR3 reads CASSPGDRETQYF. As DNA, the CDR3 is TGTGCCAGCTCACCTGGGGACAGGGAGACCCAGTACTTC.

This clonotype was picked up many times. This chain joins TRBV6-1 and TRBJ1-2; D might be TRBD1 (6 bases). This CDR3 has 14 residues. Trimming shortened V by 1 base and J by 7 bases, and 13 bases separated the two germline ends. Germline CDR1 is MNHNS and CDR2 is SASEGT. The CDR3 reads CASSEVAGASGYTF. Here the CDR3 DNA reads TGTGCCAGCAGTGAAGTCGCGGGGGCCTCTGGCTACACCTTC.

This clonotype appeared many times. The chain carries TRBV28 and TRBJ2-1; 12 bases map to TRBD2. Germline V CDR1 and CDR2: MDHEN, SYDVKM. Trimming cost V 3 bases and J 7 bases; bases outside gene matches: 7. The CDR3 is made up of 16 amino acids. CDR3 region: CASSFLAGGPRNEQFF. As DNA, the CDR3 is TGTGCCAGCAGTTTTCTAGCGGGAGGGCCAAGGAATGAGCAGTTCTTC.

The chain recombines TRBV2 with TRBJ2-3, with 9 bases fitting TRBD2. With 6 bases clipped from V and 0 bases from J, the junction kept 7 bases outside the gene matches. CDR1 and CDR2 from the germline V gene are SNHLY and FYNNEI. The CDR3 is 16 amino acids. Here the CDR3 DNA reads TGTGCCAGCAGGCTCCGTAGCGGGAGTAGCACAGATACGCAGTATTTT. Protein product: CASRLRSGSSTDTQYF.

The V gene is TRBV5-5, the J gene TRBJ1-2, with D maybe TRBD1 (6 bases). Germline CDR1 and CDR2: SGHKS and YYEKEE (reference sequence). The ends were cut back, 4 bases at V and 8 bases at J, with 15 bases in the middle. The CDR3 extends over 13 amino acids. The CDR3, as DNA: TGTGCCAGCAGCCTACAGACAGGCCACGGCTACACCTTC. Amino acids: CASSLQTGHGYTF.

This clonotype was observed at least ten times. V is TRBV28 and J is TRBJ1-5; D possibly corresponds to TRBD1 (6 bases). Trimming cost V 2 bases and J 7 bases, with 21 bases left between them. The CDR3 is made up of 17 amino acids. The germline V gene has CDR1 MDHEN and CDR2 SYDVKM. The CDR3 DNA follows: TGTGCCAGCAGTTTACGGTCCGGGGGCGCGATTGGCCAGCCCCAGCATTTT. Its translation: CASSLRSGGAIGQPQHF.

Only a few counts were recorded for this clonotype. This chain joins TRBV5-1 and TRBJ1-1; a weak D match, TRBD1 (5 bases). Germline assignment: CDR1 SGHRS and CDR2 YFSETQ. V was cut by 4 bases and J by 6 bases, with 16 bases left in between. The CDR3 runs to 14 residues. CDR3 sequence (DNA): TGCGCCAGCAGCCGGGGGATTGAAACAGCTGAAGCTTTCTTT. Protein sequence: CASSRGIETAEAFF.

This clonotype was seen repeatedly, ten times or more. The rearrangement links TRBV27 to TRBJ2-3; TRBD1 matches at 10 bases. Germline values: CDR1 MNHEY, CDR2 SMNVEV (reference sequence). The CDR3 loop spans 16 amino acids. The V and J ends lost 6 bases and 3 bases, in that order; junction bases with no gene match: 9. The CDR3 spells CASRLYGQGVTDTQYF. The CDR3 DNA reads TGTGCCAGCAGGCTATATGGACAGGGGGTTACAGATACGCAGTATTTT.

CDR3 residues: CASSLSMRQKSNQPQHF. CDR3 coding DNA: TGTGCCAGCAGTTTATCGATGAGACAGAAAAGCAATCAGCCCCAGCATTTT. The rearrangement uses TRBV27 and TRBJ1-5; TRBD1 might be the D (5 bases). V shed 0 bases and J shed 1 base, with 13 bases lying between them. This CDR3 comprises 17 residues. Germline loops: CDR1 MNHEY, CDR2 SMNVEV (reference sequence).

This clonotype has a count of ten or more. J is TRBJ2-3 and V is TRBV5-6; 7 nucleotides line up with TRBD2. The germline V gene has CDR1 SGHDT and CDR2 YYEEEE. Losses at the gene ends were 1 base for V and 5 bases for J; bases not matched to a gene: 1. This CDR3 has 13 residues. DNA for the CDR3: TGTGCCAGCAGCTTGAGGGAGGGAGATACGCAGTATTTT. It translates to CASSLREGDTQYF.

Only a few counts were recorded for this clonotype. The chain recombines TRBV4-1 with TRBJ2-7; D is undetermined. Trimming left V 1 base short and J 5 bases short, with 12 bases between. This CDR3 has 14 residues. CDR1 is MGHRA and CDR2 is YSYEKL in the germline V gene. CDR3 in DNA: TGCGCCAGCAGCCAAGGCGTCGGATTTGACGAGCAGTACTTC. This gives the protein CASSQGVGFDEQYF.

This clonotype has just a few counts. The chain combines TRBV20-1 with TRBJ1-6; no firm D call. CDR3 length: 14 amino acids. With 3 bases removed from V and 0 bases from J, the gap between germline ends came to 6 bases. The germline CDR1 and CDR2 sequences are DFQATT and SNEGSKA (reference sequence). CDR3 region: CSASESSYNSPLHF. CDR3 bases: TGCAGTGCTAGCGAGAGCTCCTATAATTCACCCCTCCACTTT.

This clonotype occurred many times. The V and J genes are TRBV18 and TRBJ2-3; TRBD2 agrees at 10 bases. Germline CDR1 is KGHSH and CDR2 is LQKENI. The junction had 8 bases not matched to a gene; V was cut back by 10 bases and J by 4 bases. The CDR3 contains 14 residues. CDR3 sequence reads: CATGTSGTPDTQYF. CDR3 in DNA: TGTGCCACCGGAACTAGCGGGACCCCAGATACGCAGTATTTT.

V usage is TRBV20-1 and J usage is TRBJ2-1; 9 bases match TRBD2. The CDR3 covers 15 residues. Trimming cost V 6 bases and J 8 bases; bases outside gene matches: 14. Germline CDR1 and CDR2: DFQATT and SNEGSKA (reference sequence). The CDR3 sequence is CSAPLSGRRRDEQFF. CDR3 DNA sequence: TGCAGTGCCCCACTAAGCGGGAGGCGCAGGGATGAGCAGTTCTTC.

With regard to this clonotype: This likely stems from a read error, as it lies one base from a far larger clone. The chain joins TRBV7-9 to TRBJ1-2, with 7 bases aligning to TRBD1. The CDR3 extends over 13 amino acids. The V gene's germline CDR1 is SEHNR and CDR2 FQNEAQ (reference sequence). The junction had 4 bases not matched to a gene; V was cut back by 3 bases and J by 6 bases. The CDR3 DNA reads TGTGCCAGCAGCTTGGGGACAGACGATGGCTACACCTTC. Translating it yields CASSLGTDDGYTF.

This chain connects TRBV30 to TRBJ1-6; D might be TRBD1 (5 bases). V dropped 0 bases and J dropped 8 bases, with 17 bases sitting between them. The V gene's germline CDR1 is GTSNPN and CDR2 SVGIG (reference sequence). The CDR3 has 16 residues. As DNA, the CDR3 is TGTGCCTGGAGTGTACTAGGAGGGGTAGATTATTCACCCCTCCACTTT. Translating gives CAWSVLGGVDYSPLHF.

This clonotype occurred many times. The chain joins TRBV27 to TRBJ2-7, with D hard to call. CDR1 is MNHEY, CDR2 SMNVEV, per germline (reference sequence). The V end was cut by 3 bases, the J end by 2 bases, with 11 bases between. CDR3 length: 14 amino acids. The CDR3 DNA follows: TGTGCCAGCAGTTTTAGGCCCCGCGCCTACGAGCAGTACTTC. This gives the protein CASSFRPRAYEQYF.

This clonotype was detected many times. The V and J genes are TRBV7-8 and TRBJ2-7; D call uncertain. CDR3 length: 13 residues. In germline, CDR1 is SGHVS, CDR2 FQNEAQ. V gave up 1 base and J gave up 4 bases, with 8 bases separating them. The CDR3 loop is CASSLGVSYEQYF. The CDR3 nucleotides are TGTGCCAGCAGCTTAGGGGTCTCGTACGAGCAGTACTTC.

This rearrangement joins TRBV20-1 to TRBJ2-7, with 7 bases that match TRBD2. Losses at the gene ends were 3 bases for V and 7 bases for J; bases not matched to a gene: 12. CDR3 size: 14 residues. In germline, CDR1 is DFQATT, CDR2 SNEGSKA (reference sequence). The DNA for the CDR3 is TGCAGTGCTAGTTTGGCGGGAGACCCCTGGGAGCAGTACTTC. It translates to CSASLAGDPWEQYF.

This clonotype has only a few counts. The gene calls are TRBV20-1 and TRBJ2-7; TRBD1 agrees at 7 bases. Germline V gene lookup returns CDR1 DFQATT and CDR2 SNEGSKA (reference sequence). The CDR3 contains 14 residues. The V gene end was trimmed by 4 bases and the J gene end by 2 bases; junction bases not matched to a gene: 8. The CDR3 protein is CSAIPGQTPYEQYF. The CDR3 DNA reads as TGCAGTGCTATTCCGGGACAGACACCCTACGAGCAGTACTTC.

The sample holds many counts of this clonotype. The chain employs TRBV19 and TRBJ2-1, with D possibly TRBD1 on 5 matching bases. Trimming pared 3 bases from V and 6 bases from J, leaving 6 bases between. The CDR3 has 12 amino acids. Per the germline V gene, CDR1 is LNHDA and CDR2 is SQIVND (reference sequence). CDR3 residues: CASSIRVNEQFF. As DNA, the CDR3 is TGTGCCAGTAGTATCAGGGTCAATGAGCAGTTCTTC.

This chain joins TRBV6-2 or TRBV6-3 and TRBJ2-7; 7 positions match TRBD2. Germline loops: CDR1 MNHEY, CDR2 SVGEGT. J gave up 0 bases and V 2 bases, and 7 bases lay outside the gene matches. The CDR3 consists of 16 residues. Written as DNA, the CDR3 is TGTGCCAGCAGTTACGGCGTCGGCGGGAGCTCCTACGAGCAGTACTTC. Translated: CASSYGVGGSSYEQYF.